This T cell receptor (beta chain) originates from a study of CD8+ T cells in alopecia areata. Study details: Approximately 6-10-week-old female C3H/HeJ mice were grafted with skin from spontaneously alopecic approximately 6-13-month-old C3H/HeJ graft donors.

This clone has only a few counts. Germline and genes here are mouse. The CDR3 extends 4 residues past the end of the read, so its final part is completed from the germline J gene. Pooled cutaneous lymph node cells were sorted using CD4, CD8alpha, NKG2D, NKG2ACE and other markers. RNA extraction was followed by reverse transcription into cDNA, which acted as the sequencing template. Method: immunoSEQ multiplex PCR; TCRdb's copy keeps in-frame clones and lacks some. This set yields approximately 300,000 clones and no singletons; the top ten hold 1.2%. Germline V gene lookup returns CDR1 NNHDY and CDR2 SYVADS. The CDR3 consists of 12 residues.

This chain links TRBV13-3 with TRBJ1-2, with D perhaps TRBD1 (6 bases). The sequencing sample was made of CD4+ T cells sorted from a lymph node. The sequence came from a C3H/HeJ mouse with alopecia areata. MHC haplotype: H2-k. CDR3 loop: CASSDRGTDYTF. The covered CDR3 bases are TGTGCCAGCAGTGACAGGGGAACC.